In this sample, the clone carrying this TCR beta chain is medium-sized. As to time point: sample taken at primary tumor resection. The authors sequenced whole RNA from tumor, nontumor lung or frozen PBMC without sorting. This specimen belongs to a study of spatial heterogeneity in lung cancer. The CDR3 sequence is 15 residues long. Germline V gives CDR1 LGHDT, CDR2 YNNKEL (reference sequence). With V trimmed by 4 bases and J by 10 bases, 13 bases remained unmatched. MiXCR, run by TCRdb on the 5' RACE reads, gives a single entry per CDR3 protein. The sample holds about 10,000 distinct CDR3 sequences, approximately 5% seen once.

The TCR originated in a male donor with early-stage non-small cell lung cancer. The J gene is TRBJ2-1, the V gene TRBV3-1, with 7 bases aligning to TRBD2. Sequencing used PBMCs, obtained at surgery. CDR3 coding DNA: TGTGCCAGCAGCCCACCCCTTACGGGAGGCCACGAGCAGTTCTTC. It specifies CASSPPLTGGHEQFF.